The T cell receptor (beta chain) under discussion was sequenced for a study of T-cell reconstitution after alpha-beta-depleted transplantation in children. Study-wide findings and caveats: The study reportedly traced alpha-beta T cells about two months after transplant to several hundred expanded graft clones. From surviving recipient T cells and thymic progenitors came the high day-60 TCRbeta diversity observed in some patients. By one year post-transplant, T-cell counts and diversity largely arose from T cells that were newly produced.

The TCRbeta library was prepared with unique molecular identifiers. TCRdb passed the PCR reads through MiXCR, listing each CDR3 protein once. The sample carries about 580,000 distinct CDR3 sequences, around 27% recorded once. V lost 3 bases and J lost 4, with 15 bases in between. The length of the CDR3 is 15 residues. Note on this clonotype: Its antigen is as yet unknown.

The source of this sequence is a boy younger than two with Wiskott-Aldrich syndrome, due to receive a stem cell transplant. This specimen consisted of PBMCs, obtained before TCRalphabeta/CD19-depleted stem cell transplant. The chain recombines TRBV12-3 or TRBV12-4 with TRBJ1-2, with D possibly being TRBD1 (6 bases). CDR3 in amino acids: CASSFGGQGGYGYTF. In DNA, the CDR3 is TGTGCCAGCAGTTTCGGGGGGCAAGGCGGCTATGGCTACACCTTC.